The next 12 T cell receptor beta chains were all read from a single sample in a study of neurological immune-mediated disorders (dated by TCRdb to the late 2010s). Libraries came from 5' RACE. Sequencing was carried out with an Illumina HiSeq 2500. TCRdb reran the public reads through fastp at Q25 and MiXCR, keeping productive beta chains. Merged by CDR3 protein, the rows form single entries marked with the most common genes and DNA. Here the sample has some 65,000 distinct CDR3 sequences; 3.5% to 5% occur a single time. Roughly 2.5% of the sample lies in the top ten. Specimen: PBMCs. These receptor sequences come from a man in his fifties or sixties with multiple sclerosis.

At least ten counts were recorded for this clonotype. The V and J genes are TRBV28 and TRBJ2-5; 9 bases line up with TRBD1. This CDR3 contains 18 residues. Trimming cost V 2 bases and J 5 bases; bases outside gene matches: 15. Germline V gene lookup returns CDR1 MDHEN and CDR2 SYDVKM. The CDR3 bases are TGTGCCAGCAGTTTAGACCGGGACAGGGTCCTGGGGAGGGAGACCCAGTACTTC. This translates into CASSLDRDRVLGRETQYF.

This clonotype was counted at least ten times. The chain is built from TRBV5-1 and TRBJ1-1; D is undetermined. The CDR3 is made up of 15 amino acids. Germline CDR1 and CDR2: SGHRS and YFSETQ. V was cut by 2 bases and J by 2 bases, with 13 bases left in between. CDR3 coding DNA: TGCGCCAGCAGCTTATCTAGGGCCGGAAACACTGAAGCTTTCTTT. This gives the protein CASSLSRAGNTEAFF.

In its sample, this clonotype was seen many times. The chain carries TRBV11-2 and TRBJ1-4, with D possibly being TRBD1 (6 bases). The ends were cut back, 2 bases at V and 8 bases at J, with 18 bases in the middle. Germline CDR1 and CDR2: SGHAT and FQNNGV. CDR3 length equals 16 residues. The CDR3 bases are TGTGCCAGCAGCTTAATCGGTGGCCCCAGGGGAGAAAAACTGTTTTTT. Its translation is CASSLIGGPRGEKLFF.

This clonotype was picked up many times. The CDR3 reads CASSYRTGRTGNTIYF. In nucleotides, the CDR3 is TGTGCCAGCAGCTACCGGACAGGGAGGACTGGAAACACCATATATTTT. The gene calls are TRBV3-1 and TRBJ1-3; 8 bases map to TRBD1. V was pared by 5 bases and J by 2 bases, with 8 bases of the junction left unmatched. This CDR3 region has 16 residues. CDR1 is LGHDT, CDR2 YNNKEL, per germline (reference sequence).

This clonotype has a count of ten or more. The V gene is TRBV12-3 or TRBV12-4, the J gene TRBJ2-5; D is ambiguous. The CDR3 runs 14 residues. The V end was cut by 7 bases, the J end by 5 bases, with 17 bases between. The CDR3: CASMVAGVRETQYF. CDR3 sequence (DNA): TGTGCCAGCATGGTTGCTGGGGTGAGGGAGACCCAGTACTTC.

This clonotype was seen ten or more times. V gene TRBV20-1 combines with J gene TRBJ2-7; D not resolved. Trimming removed 4 bases at V and 3 bases at J, with 13 bases between. The CDR3 is 13 residues long. The germline V gene has CDR1 DFQATT and CDR2 SNEGSKA (reference sequence). CDR3 protein: CSAKLPSFYEQYV. The CDR3 coding sequence is TGCAGTGCTAAGTTACCCAGTTTCTACGAGCAGTACGTC.

The sample holds a few counts of this clonotype. The junction departs from the called germline gene at one end, perhaps through a read error. V and J are TRBV5-1 and TRBJ1-6; a weak D match, TRBD1 (5 bases). Germline assignment: CDR1 SGHRS and CDR2 YFSETQ. The CDR3 length is 17 residues. The CDR3 is CASSLQAQGTYNSPLNF. DNA for the CDR3: TGCGCCAGCAGTCTTCAAGCCCAGGGTACTTATAATTCACCCCTCAACTTT.

Many counts were recorded for this clonotype. The V and J genes are TRBV20-1 and TRBJ1-6; no clear D gene. The CDR3 extends over 12 amino acids. V was cut by 0 bases and J by 10 bases, with 7 bases left in between. Germline CDR1 reads DFQATT; CDR2 reads SNEGSKA (reference sequence). CDR3 loop: CSARDENSPLHF. The DNA of the CDR3 is TGCAGTGCTAGAGATGAGAACTCACCCCTCCACTTT.

In its sample, this clonotype was seen many times. This chain links TRBV7-3 with TRBJ2-3; tentative D call: TRBD2 (6 bases). The V gene lost 1 base and the J gene lost 11 bases, with 13 bases spanning the gap. CDR1 is SGHTA and CDR2 is FQGTGA in the germline V gene. CDR3 length equals 13 residues. The CDR3 here is CASSLNPGGGQYF. The CDR3, as DNA: TGTGCCAGCAGCTTAAATCCCGGGGGTGGGCAGTATTTT.

Ten or more counts support this clonotype. V is TRBV7-2 and J is TRBJ1-2, with D possibly matching TRBD1 (5 bases). The V end was cut by 3 bases, the J end by 0 bases, with 17 bases between. CDR3 length equals 17 residues. Germline V gene data show CDR1 as SGHTA and CDR2 as FQGNSA. CDR3 sequence: CASSLSGGTLANYGYTF. The CDR3 DNA sequence: TGTGCCAGCAGCTTGTCGGGGGGGACCCTAGCTAACTATGGCTACACCTTC.

This clonotype was recorded a few times. The rearrangement uses TRBV20-1 and TRBJ1-2; D might be TRBD1 (6 bases). V lost 1 base, J lost 7 bases, and 13 bases lay in between. This CDR3 contains 13 residues. CDR1 DFQATT and CDR2 SNEGSKA come from the germline V gene (reference sequence). CDR3 in amino acids: CSARVRGTSGYTF. DNA for the CDR3: TGCAGTGCTAGAGTAAGGGGGACCTCTGGCTACACCTTC.

The rearrangement joins TRBV5-1 to TRBJ1-4; 7 bases match TRBD1. The V and J ends lost 2 bases and 0 bases, in that order; junction bases with no gene match: 10. Germline loops: CDR1 SGHRS, CDR2 YFSETQ. The CDR3 is 18 amino acids. The CDR3 nucleotides read TGCGCCAGCAGCTTTATGGGACAGCAATCCGCAACTAATGAAAAACTGTTTTTT. Amino acids: CASSFMGQQSATNEKLFF.